This is a list of T cell receptor beta chains from one sample in a study of T cell responses to AZD1222 COVID-19 vaccine. Clones were read by immunoSEQ multiplex PCR, and TCRdb kept only the in-frame ones, dropping some. Of 100,000 to 120,000 clones detected, around 89% appear once; the ten largest clones hold around 1.7%. Here the sequenced sample was peripheral blood, taken on day 0 of AZD1222 vaccination. These receptors originate from an adult in good health. Both conserved end residues are trimmed from each CDR3.

v_gene: TRBV7-9
j_gene: TRBJ2-2
len: 16
CDR3aa: ASSLANRGWSVTGELF

v_gene: TRBV5-4
j_gene: TRBJ2-3
len: 14
CDR3aa: ASSLPGLTRADTQY

v_gene: TRBV28
j_gene: TRBJ1-1
len: 14
CDR3aa: ASSSPSGASHLEAF

v_gene: TRBV5-1
j_gene: TRBJ1-3
len: 12
CDR3aa: ASSSSSSGNTIY

v_gene: TRBV5-5
j_gene: TRBJ1-5
len: 12
CDR3aa: ASSLGQFNQPQH

v_gene: TRBV5-1
j_gene: TRBJ2-5
len: 13
CDR3aa: ASSLAFRVEETQY

v_gene: TRBV19
j_gene: TRBJ2-1
len: 15
CDR3aa: ASSIEGKRFSYNEQF

v_gene: TRBV3-1/TRBV3-2
j_gene: TRBJ2-5
len: 13
CDR3aa: ASSPTHGIQETQY

v_gene: TRBV9
j_gene: TRBJ2-3
len: 13
CDR3aa: ASSVDVVSVDTQY

v_gene: TRBV11-3
j_gene: TRBJ1-1
len: 13
CDR3aa: ASSLQGSANTEAF

v_gene: TRBV2
j_gene: TRBJ2-3
len: 14
CDR3aa: ASSEASGTNTDTQY

v_gene: TRBV15
j_gene: TRBJ1-2
len: 14
CDR3aa: ATSRDRQGRDYGYT

v_gene: TRBV6-5
j_gene: TRBJ2-1
len: 8
CDR3aa: ASSYNPQF

v_gene: TRBV5-1
j_gene: TRBJ1-5
len: 12
CDR3aa: ASSEGLFNQPQH

v_gene: TRBV30
j_gene: TRBJ1-5
len: 11
CDR3aa: AWSRQGRQPQH

v_gene: TRBV19
j_gene: TRBJ1-2
len: 11
CDR3aa: ASSPTALYGYT

v_gene: TRBV19
j_gene: TRBJ1-2
len: 9
CDR3aa: ASSILYGYT

v_gene: TRBV5-1
j_gene: TRBJ2-1
len: 12
CDR3aa: ASKVAGGPNEQF

v_gene: TRBV7-9
j_gene: TRBJ1-1
len: 10
CDR3aa: ASSPVMAEAF

v_gene: TRBV19
j_gene: TRBJ2-3
len: 15
CDR3aa: ASSIDHRQEGTDTQY

v_gene: TRBV5-6
j_gene: TRBJ2-2
len: 11
CDR3aa: ASSTGGTGELF

v_gene: TRBV5-5
j_gene: TRBJ1-5
len: 14
CDR3aa: ASSYTGTGGNQPQH

v_gene: TRBV10-3
j_gene: TRBJ1-2
len: 9
CDR3aa: AISGGAGYT

v_gene: TRBV4-2
j_gene: TRBJ2-7
len: 11
CDR3aa: ASSPRGSYEQY

v_gene: TRBV3-1/TRBV3-2
j_gene: TRBJ1-3
len: 12
CDR3aa: ASSWTVSGNTIY

v_gene: TRBV5-1
j_gene: TRBJ1-2
len: 11
CDR3aa: ASSLTSNYGYT

v_gene: TRBV18
j_gene: TRBJ1-2
len: 11
CDR3aa: ASSRGANYGYT

v_gene: TRBV18
j_gene: TRBJ1-4
len: 13
CDR3aa: ASSPRDTSNEKLF

v_gene: TRBV19
j_gene: TRBJ1-6
len: 12
CDR3aa: ASSISGYNSPLH

v_gene: TRBV7-8
j_gene: TRBJ2-7
len: 12
CDR3aa: ASSLIGRGGEQY

v_gene: TRBV6-5
j_gene: TRBJ1-6
len: 11
CDR3aa: ASQKQGNSPLH

v_gene: TRBV14
j_gene: TRBJ1-6
len: 15
CDR3aa: ASSQEGRGRYNSPLH

v_gene: TRBV19
j_gene: TRBJ2-4
len: 11
CDR3aa: ASGDFFSGIQY

v_gene: TRBV5-1
j_gene: TRBJ1-1
len: 12
CDR3aa: ASSTSAPSREAF

v_gene: TRBV27
j_gene: TRBJ1-2
len: 11
CDR3aa: ASSRTGELGYT

v_gene: TRBV6-5
j_gene: TRBJ2-3
len: 12
CDR3aa: ASSYSGVTDTQY

v_gene: TRBV5-1
j_gene: TRBJ2-7
len: 13
CDR3aa: ASSRSRDRNYEQY

v_gene: TRBV6-5
j_gene: TRBJ1-2
len: 13
CDR3aa: ASIRQGPTNYGYT

v_gene: TRBV11-2
j_gene: TRBJ2-4
len: 10
CDR3aa: ASSLAKNIQY

v_gene: TRBV27
j_gene: TRBJ2-7
len: 12
CDR3aa: ASRQRTLSYEQY

v_gene: TRBV29-1
j_gene: TRBJ1-1
len: 11
CDR3aa: SVEDLPGGEAF

v_gene: TRBV4-1
j_gene: TRBJ2-3
len: 12
CDR3aa: ASSQDRSTDTQY

v_gene: TRBV4-1
j_gene: TRBJ2-3
len: 11
CDR3aa: ASSQDSADTQY

v_gene: TRBV19
j_gene: TRBJ2-7
len: 11
CDR3aa: ASRLAGQGELH

v_gene: TRBV4-1
j_gene: TRBJ1-2
len: 11
CDR3aa: ASSQGTGYGYT

v_gene: TRBV29-1
j_gene: TRBJ1-2
len: 7
CDR3aa: SVGVGYT

v_gene: TRBV29-1
j_gene: TRBJ2-5
len: 10
CDR3aa: SVGGGTETQY

v_gene: TRBV19
j_gene: TRBJ1-1
len: 11
CDR3aa: ASGLVGQASAF

v_gene: TRBV13
j_gene: TRBJ2-7
len: 13
CDR3aa: ASSLSLAPTYEQY

v_gene: TRBV29-1
j_gene: TRBJ1-2
len: 10
CDR3aa: SVESGRYGYT

v_gene: TRBV2
j_gene: TRBJ2-7
len: 10
CDR3aa: ASSEARYEQY

v_gene: TRBV4-1
j_gene: TRBJ2-2
len: 15
CDR3aa: ASSPQTRASFAGELF

v_gene: TRBV27
j_gene: TRBJ1-1
len: 12
CDR3aa: ASNSGTGNTEAF

v_gene: TRBV30
j_gene: TRBJ1-2
len: 12
CDR3aa: AWSLAPTPDGYT

v_gene: TRBV11-2
j_gene: TRBJ1-3
len: 15
CDR3aa: ASRNADWGTIGNTIY

v_gene: TRBV9
j_gene: TRBJ2-7
len: 12
CDR3aa: ASSVSSGGYEQY

v_gene: TRBV11-2
j_gene: TRBJ2-1
len: 12
CDR3aa: ASSIRTFYNEQF

v_gene: TRBV3-1/TRBV3-2
j_gene: TRBJ1-1
len: 14
CDR3aa: ASKPRGTGKNTEAF